Below are 16 T cell receptor beta chains sequenced from a single sample in a study of monozygotic twins with inflammatory bowel disease. TCRdb re-called the 5' RACE reads and shows each CDR3 protein once, DNA omitted. The sample includes some 160,000 distinct CDR3 sequences. The sequenced material came from blood. These receptors all stem from a human donor with ulcerative colitis or Crohn's disease, or a healthy co-twin of an affected twin (not recorded which).

The chain carries TRBV20-1 and TRBJ2-2; TCRdb calls TRBD2, which cannot be checked without DNA. Germline CDR1 reads DFQATT; CDR2 reads SNEGSKA (reference sequence). This CDR3 is built from 15 residues. The CDR3 loop reads CSARASGLNTGELFF.

The V and J genes are TRBV12-3 or TRBV12-4 and TRBJ2-7; as DNA is missing, the TRBD2 call by TCRdb cannot be tested. The CDR3 sequence is 13 residues long. The CDR3 sequence is CASSRGAPYEQYF.

The chain links TRBV4-3 to TRBJ2-3; TCRdb selects TRBD2, and the lack of DNA leaves this call unchecked. This CDR3 has 17 residues. Germline CDR1 reads LGHNA; CDR2 reads YSLEER. The CDR3 reads CASSQKRAAGGVDTQYF.

The rearrangement links TRBV20-1 to TRBJ1-6; TCRdb's D gene call, TRBD1, goes unchecked for lack of DNA. Germline V gene sequence: CDR1 DFQATT, CDR2 SNEGSKA (reference sequence). This CDR3 has 15 amino acids. The CDR3 loop is CSAAIRTGWNSPLHF.

The rearrangement uses TRBV5-1 and TRBJ2-4; checking the TCRdb D call of TRBD1 is not possible without DNA. Germline V gene lookup returns CDR1 SGHRS and CDR2 YFSETQ. CDR3 length equals 13 residues. The CDR3 reads CASSLRPGDIQYF. Together with reference TRBV5-1 and TRBJ2-4, the CDR3 gives the full variable domain: KAGVTQTPRYLIKTRGQQVTLSCSPISGHRSVSWYQQTPGQGLQFLFEYFSETQRNKGNFPGRFSGRQFSNSRSEMNVSTLELGDSALYLCASSLRPGDIQYFGAGTRLSVL.

V usage is TRBV28 and J usage is TRBJ1-5; the D call from TCRdb, TRBD1, cannot be confirmed without DNA. Germline V gene lookup returns CDR1 MDHEN and CDR2 SYDVKM. The CDR3 extends over 15 amino acids. This CDR3 is CASSGQGIGNQPQHF.

This chain connects TRBV3-1 to TRBJ2-2. This CDR3 comprises 15 residues. The germline V gene has CDR1 LGHDT and CDR2 YNNKEL (reference sequence). The CDR3 sequence is CASSLRTSNTGELFF.

The rearrangement links TRBV29-1 to TRBJ1-1. In germline, CDR1 is SQVTM, CDR2 ANQGSEA. The CDR3 has 13 residues. The CDR3 sequence: CSGQRTSGTEAFF.

The gene calls are TRBV10-3 and TRBJ1-5; TCRdb calls TRBD1, which cannot be checked without DNA. CDR3 length equals 16 residues. Per germline, CDR1 ENHRY and CDR2 SYGVKD. The CDR3 protein is CAISESGTGLNQPQHF.

The chain is built from TRBV20-1 and TRBJ1-4; TCRdb indicates TRBD1, and absent DNA this call remains unverified. Germline CDR1 and CDR2: DFQATT and SNEGSKA (reference sequence). This CDR3 has 13 residues. The CDR3 here is CSADRGTNEKLFF.

V usage is TRBV11-3 and J usage is TRBJ2-3; no DNA is available, so the TRBD2 call from TCRdb remains unchecked. This CDR3 region has 14 residues. The germline CDR1 and CDR2 sequences are SGHNT and YENEEA. CDR3 loop: CASSLDGSGDTQYF.

The gene calls are TRBV10-3 and TRBJ1-2. The germline CDR1 and CDR2 sequences are ENHRY and SYGVKD. The CDR3 is 11 residues long. CDR3 region: CAIIGSDGYTF.

This CDR3 reads CASSGLAGAGEQYF. The chain joins TRBV12-3 or TRBV12-4 to TRBJ2-7; TCRdb's D call, TRBD2, is unchecked because there is no DNA. The length of the CDR3 is 14 residues.

The rearrangement uses TRBV29-1 and TRBJ2-3; TCRdb returns TRBD1, unconfirmable since there is no DNA. CDR1 SQVTM and CDR2 ANQGSEA come from the germline V gene. This CDR3 is 13 amino acids long. Here the CDR3 reads CSATGASTDTQYF.

V and J are TRBV29-1 and TRBJ2-3; absent DNA, TCRdb's TRBD1 call cannot be checked. CDR1 is SQVTM, CDR2 ANQGSEA, per germline. The CDR3 runs to 13 residues. CDR3: CSVEGQGGTGHHF.

The chain uses TRBV28 and TRBJ2-5. This CDR3 contains 12 residues. Looked up from germline, CDR1 is MDHEN and CDR2 is SYDVKM. CDR3 region: CASRGGVETQYF. Looking up the rest from reference TRBV28 and TRBJ2-5 gives the full variable domain: DVKVTQSSRYLVKRTGEKVFLECVQDMDHENMFWYRQDPGLGLRLIYFSYDVKMKEKGDIPEGYSVSREKKERFSLILESASTNQTSMYLCASRGGVETQYFGPGTRLLVL.